The TCR beta chain described here comes from a study of Ad26.COV2.S vaccination and SARS-CoV-2 variants. Study information: Trial arm assignment for the donor was COV1001 Ad26.COV2.S. Intramuscular Ad26.COV2.S at 5x10^10 or 1x10^11 viral particles.

The study, taken as a whole, reports: Post-vaccination spike-specific CD8+ and CD4+ T cell responses reportedly had substantial breadth.

Regarding treatment: around 19 received Ad26.COV2.S at low or high dose, single or two shots; 5 received placebo; per-sample allocation not given. Sampling was done on day 63 after the first vaccine or placebo injection. Regarding this clone: The antigen remains undetermined.

The data were produced by immunoSEQ multiplex PCR, yet TCRdb's version contains in-frame clones alone and is incomplete. The table includes 430,000 or so clones, 85% to 90% detected once. Here the sequenced sample was peripheral blood, taken in a trial of Ad26.COV2.S vaccine versus placebo. The sequence was collected from a person between 18 and 60 years old who received the Ad26.COV2.S COVID-19 vaccine or a placebo.

CDR3 DNA: TGTGCCAGCAGTTTATGGGCTAGCGGGGGGTCCCGGTTCTTC. Protein: CASSLWASGGSRFF. The chain combines TRBV27 with TRBJ2-1, with 11 bases aligning to TRBD2. The CDR3 extends over 14 amino acids. CDR1 is MNHEY, CDR2 SMNVEV, per germline (reference sequence). V shed 1 base, J shed 15 bases, and the junction held 8 bases outside the gene matches.